These 16 T cell receptor beta chains originate from one sample sequenced in a study of human CD4 T cells and Enterobacteriaceae. The repertoire was sequenced with immunoSEQ multiplex PCR; TCRdb's copy has only in-frame clones and lacks some. The table lists some 30,000 clones, approximately 82% of them singletons, with 1.5% to 2% in the top ten. Sorting took every CD4+ cell except CD45RA+CCR7+CD95- naive cells, reaching over 95% purity. The material sequenced was memory CD4+ T cells from blood. Source of these receptors: a human donor in good health.

The sample holds a few counts of this clone. This chain uses TRBV6-1 with TRBJ1-4, with D possibly matching TRBD1 (6 bases). This CDR3 is 16 amino acids long. The V and J ends lost 4 bases and 7 bases respectively, with 19 bases between them. Germline assignment: CDR1 MNHNS and CDR2 SASEGT. The CDR3 region is CASSGRQGGMFEKLFF. CDR3 in DNA: TGTGCCAGCAGTGGACGTCAAGGGGGGATGTTTGAAAAACTGTTTTTT.

The genes are TRBV10-3 and TRBJ2-7, with 8 bases that match TRBD1. The CDR3 runs to 14 residues. V trimming: 3 bases; J trimming: 2 bases; junction bases outside the gene matches: 3. CDR1 and CDR2 (germline): ENHRY, SYGVKD. The CDR3 loop reads CAISEGTGTYEQYF. The DNA of the CDR3 is TGTGCCATCAGTGAAGGGACAGGTACCTACGAGCAGTACTTC.

The chain joins TRBV5-5 to TRBJ2-7; 8 bases line up with TRBD2. CDR1 SGHKS and CDR2 YYEKEE come from the germline V gene (reference sequence). The length of the CDR3 is 17 residues. The V segment lost 4 bases and the J segment 7 bases; nucleotides outside the gene matches: 19. For the CDR3, the DNA is TGTGCCAGCAGCATTGCGTTGCGGGAGGCCGGGACGGGGGAGCAGTACTTC. As protein: CASSIALREAGTGEQYF.

The chain is built from TRBV6-5 and TRBJ1-4, with D maybe TRBD1 (5 bases). Germline V gene data show CDR1 as MNHEY and CDR2 as SVGAGI. The CDR3 runs 16 residues. The germline V and J ends were trimmed by 4 bases and 4 bases, with 16 bases remaining between them. In DNA form, the CDR3 reads TGTGCCAGCAGTTGGGGGACGGGGCGTATTAATGAAAAACTGTTTTTT. It translates to CASSWGTGRINEKLFF.

The chain employs TRBV2 and TRBJ2-5, with D hard to call. Germline CDR1 reads SNHLY; CDR2 reads FYNNEI. There are 11 residues in the CDR3. In DNA form, the CDR3 reads TGTTCGAGCGCAAGCCGGGAGACCCAGTACTTC. Encoded protein: CSSASRETQYF.

The chain uses TRBV19 and TRBJ1-2; D is perhaps TRBD1 (5 bases). Germline lookup yields CDR1 LNHDA and CDR2 SQIVND (reference sequence). The CDR3 is 16 residues long. V lost 6 bases, J lost 6 bases, and 23 bases lay in between. Here the CDR3 reads CASRKHKLGEADGYTF. As DNA, the CDR3 is TGTGCCAGTAGGAAACACAAGCTAGGGGAAGCGGATGGCTACACCTTC.

The V and J genes are TRBV11-2 and TRBJ2-3; D remains unclear. V lost 5 bases and J 0 bases, leaving 12 bases between the germline ends. From germline, CDR1 is SGHAT and CDR2 FQNNGV. CDR3 size: 15 residues. Here the CDR3 reads CASSLNSISTDTQYF. DNA of the CDR3: TGTGCCAGCAGCCTAAACTCAATTAGCACAGATACGCAGTATTTT.

The chain joins TRBV28 to TRBJ1-4; maybe TRBD1 (5 bases). The CDR3 length is 15 residues. Per the germline V gene, CDR1 is MDHEN and CDR2 is SYDVKM. V was clipped by 4 bases and J by 7 bases, with 16 bases between them. The CDR3 loop reads CASSSSGGWGEKLFF. DNA of the CDR3: TGTGCCAGCAGTTCCTCCGGGGGGTGGGGTGAAAAACTGTTTTTT.

The CDR3: CASSLVTSNQPQHF. CDR3 DNA: TGTGCCAGCAGCTTGGTGACAAGCAATCAGCCCCAGCATTTT. The chain joins TRBV5-5 to TRBJ1-5; D ambiguous. CDR1 is SGHKS and CDR2 is YYEKEE in the germline V gene (reference sequence). V lost 0 bases, J lost 1 base, and 5 bases lay in between. The CDR3 is made up of 14 amino acids. The full variable domain, rest sourced from reference TRBV5-5 and TRBJ1-5, is DAGVTQSPTHLIKTRGQQVTLRCSPISGHKSVSWYQQVLGQGPQFIFQYYEKEERGRGNFPDRFSARQFPNYSSELNVNALLLGDSALYLCASSLVTSNQPQHFGDGTRLSIL.

V and J are TRBV5-1 and TRBJ2-5; a possible D gene is TRBD1 (6 bases). CDR1 is SGHRS, CDR2 YFSETQ, per germline. This CDR3 is 15 amino acids long. Trimming cost V 5 bases and J 7 bases, with 21 bases left between them. The DNA of the CDR3 is TGCGCCAGCAGATATGTTACCGGGACATCGGGGACCCAGTACTTC. It translates to CASRYVTGTSGTQYF.

This clone was counted only a few times. The J gene is TRBJ2-2, the V gene TRBV13, with unresolved D. The germline V and J ends were trimmed by 5 bases and 4 bases, with 11 bases remaining between them. The CDR3 is made up of 14 amino acids. The V gene's germline CDR1 is PRHDT and CDR2 FYEKMQ (reference sequence). CDR3 amino acids: CASSARRPTGELFF. DNA for the CDR3: TGTGCCAGCAGCGCCCGAAGGCCCACCGGGGAGCTGTTTTTT. Supplemented by reference TRBV13 and TRBJ2-2, the full variable domain reads AAGVIQSPRHLIKEKRETATLKCYPIPRHDTVYWYQQGPGQDPQFLISFYEKMQSDKGSIPDRFSAQQFSDYHSELNMSSLELGDSALYFCASSARRPTGELFFGEGSRLTVL.

This sequence joins TRBV27 and TRBJ2-2; 9 bases match TRBD1. The junction had 10 bases not matched to a gene; V was cut back by 6 bases and J by 5 bases. Per the germline V gene, CDR1 is MNHEY and CDR2 is SMNVEV (reference sequence). CDR3 length: 16 amino acids. The CDR3: CASSYAGTGKTGELFF. The CDR3 nucleotides are TGTGCCAGCAGCTACGCCGGGACAGGGAAAACCGGGGAGCTGTTTTTT.

This clone was counted a single time. V and J are TRBV25-1 and TRBJ1-1; D call uncertain. There are 14 residues in the CDR3. Trimming stripped 4 bases from V and 4 bases from J, with 13 bases between. Germline CDR1 reads MGHDK; CDR2 reads SYGVNS. CDR3 in amino acids: CASSGTSPRTEAFF. The CDR3 DNA reads as TGTGCCAGCAGTGGTACGTCGCCGCGCACTGAAGCTTTCTTT.

V gene TRBV7-3 combines with J gene TRBJ1-2, with D perhaps TRBD1 (5 bases). The V gene's germline CDR1 is SGHTA and CDR2 FQGTGA. Trimming removed 1 base from V and 8 bases from J, with 14 bases in between. This CDR3 comprises 14 residues. This CDR3 reads CASSLMSGGEGYTF. The DNA of the CDR3 is TGTGCCAGCAGCTTAATGTCTGGAGGGGAAGGCTACACCTTC. The entire variable domain, with the rest obtained from reference TRBV7-3 and TRBJ1-2, is as follows: GAGVSQTPSNKVTEKGKYVELRCDPISGHTALYWYRQSLGQGPEFLIYFQGTGAADDSGLPNDRFFAVRPEGSVSTLKIQRTERGDSAVYLCASSLMSGGEGYTFGSGTRLTVV.

The sample holds a few counts of this clone. The chain has TRBV27 and TRBJ1-5; D is uncertain. Germline-derived CDR1 and CDR2 are MNHEY and SMNVEV (reference sequence). V was clipped by 6 bases and J by 0 bases, with 6 bases between them. The CDR3 totals 13 residues. The CDR3 is CASRGSSNQPQHF. The DNA of the CDR3 is TGTGCCAGCAGAGGCAGTAGCAATCAGCCCCAGCATTTT.

This CDR3 reads CASRSGTSGRADEQYF. DNA of the CDR3: TGCGCCAGCAGAAGCGGGACTAGCGGGAGGGCAGACGAGCAGTACTTC. This sequence joins TRBV5-1 and TRBJ2-7; 16 bases are shared with TRBD2. The CDR3 runs 16 residues. Trimming at V came to 5 bases and at J to 5 bases, leaving 7 bases not matched to a gene. The germline V gene encodes CDR1 SGHRS and CDR2 YFSETQ.